These 13 T cell receptor beta chains originate from one sample sequenced in a study of response to subunit inactivated influenza vaccine. TCRdb analysed the RT-PCR reads with MiXCR anew, one entry per CDR3 protein. The sample has about 520,000 distinct CDR3 sequences, over 9.5% seen once; the top ten hold 9.5% to 15%. The starting material was PBMCs from blood, obtained more than 35 days after vaccination. The receptors were sampled from a man aged 45-65 years who received an inactivated influenza vaccine.

This clonotype was observed a handful of times. The chain uses TRBV3-1 and TRBJ2-1; 8 positions match TRBD1. Germline CDR1 LGHDT, CDR2 YNNKEL (reference sequence). J lost 1 base, V lost 5 bases, and 7 bases had no gene match. This CDR3 is built from 16 residues. CDR3 in DNA: TGTGCCAGCAGCTATACCGGGACAGGATCCTACAATGAGCAGTTCTTC. This gives the protein CASSYTGTGSYNEQFF.

This clonotype was observed a handful of times. V gene TRBV7-9 combines with J gene TRBJ2-1, with TRBD2 identical over 12 bases. Germline CDR1 reads SEHNR; CDR2 reads FQNEAQ (reference sequence). The V and J ends lost 4 bases and 16 bases, in that order; junction bases with no gene match: 14. The CDR3 runs 15 residues. Here the CDR3 reads CASSSPSGRASTSFF. The CDR3 region has the DNA TGTGCCAGCAGCTCGCCTAGCGGGAGGGCCTCTACTTCTTTCTTC.

This clonotype was counted ten times or more. CDR3 sequence: CASSVDSGNTIYF. The CDR3 DNA follows: TGTGCCAGCAGCGTAGACTCTGGAAACACCATATATTTT. The chain employs TRBV9 and TRBJ1-3; D ambiguous. CDR3 length: 13 amino acids. The germline CDR1 and CDR2 sequences are SGDLS and YYNGEE. Deletions cut 0 bases from V and 0 bases from J, with 1 base between.

This chain links TRBV6-1 with TRBJ2-1; no clear D. V was pared by 6 bases and J by 3 bases, with 12 bases between. This CDR3 is 14 amino acids long. Germline-derived CDR1 and CDR2 are MNHNS and SASEGT. This CDR3 reads CASSNRVNYNEQFF. CDR3 nucleotide sequence: TGTGCCAGCAGCAATAGAGTCAACTACAATGAGCAGTTCTTC.

V gene TRBV28 combines with J gene TRBJ2-7, with 8 bases that match TRBD2. Trimming cost V 6 bases and J 4 bases; bases outside gene matches: 11. This CDR3 region has 15 residues. Germline CDR1 reads MDHEN; CDR2 reads SYDVKM. CDR3 region: CASSAASGLIYEQYF. CDR3 nucleotides: TGTGCCAGCAGCGCCGCTAGCGGGCTCATATACGAGCAGTACTTC.

This clonotype turned up a few times. The chain carries TRBV30 and TRBJ2-5, with 8 positions matching TRBD2. After removal of 6 bases from V and 7 bases from J, the junction contained 13 bases not matched to a gene. The CDR3 contains 14 residues. Per the germline V gene, CDR1 is GTSNPN and CDR2 is SVGIG (reference sequence). The CDR3 sequence is CACHSSGEWVTQYF. CDR3 nucleotides: TGTGCCTGCCACAGTAGCGGGGAGTGGGTGACCCAGTACTTC.

This chain connects TRBV10-3 to TRBJ1-5; D remains ambiguous. The CDR3 contains 13 residues. Germline values: CDR1 ENHRY, CDR2 SYGVKD. The V end was cut by 2 bases, the J end by 1 base, with 3 bases between. The chain's CDR3 is CAISETSNQPQHF. The CDR3 coding sequence is TGTGCCATCAGTGAGACCAGCAATCAGCCCCAGCATTTT.

There are many counts of this clonotype. This chain joins TRBV20-1 and TRBJ1-2; 9 bases line up with TRBD1. Germline assignment: CDR1 DFQATT and CDR2 SNEGSKA (reference sequence). The CDR3 extends over 14 amino acids. V dropped 6 bases and J dropped 0; count of bases not matched to a gene: 5. The CDR3 bases are TGCAGTGCGGAGCGGACAGGGGCTAACTATGGCTACACCTTC. Its translation is CSAERTGANYGYTF.

This clonotype was seen a single time. The junction shows a germline mismatch at one end, possibly a read error. The chain uses TRBV5-4 and TRBJ2-1, with unresolved D. CDR3 size: 16 residues. Germline V gene data show CDR1 as SGHNT and CDR2 as YYREEE (reference sequence). This CDR3 reads CASSLELTQSYNERFF. For the CDR3, the DNA is TGTGCCAGCAGCTTGGAGTTGACACAGTCCTACAATGAGCGGTTCTTC.

The J gene is TRBJ2-5, the V gene TRBV6-5; weak D call: TRBD1 (5 bases). This CDR3 is 15 amino acids long. Trimming left V 0 bases short and J 1 base short, with 9 bases between. Germline CDR1 and CDR2: MNHEY and SVGAGI. The CDR3 sequence: CASSYSDKPQETQYF. The CDR3 DNA reads as TGTGCCAGCAGTTACTCGGACAAACCCCAAGAGACCCAGTACTTC.

This clonotype occurred once. A much larger clone sits a single nucleotide away, making a read error possible. This chain joins TRBV28 and TRBJ1-1, with D possibly TRBD1 on 5 matching bases. CDR1 is MDHEN and CDR2 is SYDVKM in the germline V gene. CDR3 length equals 15 residues. This CDR3 is CASSPFGGVKTEAFF. The CDR3, as DNA: TGTGCCAGCAGCCCTTTCGGAGGGGTGAAAACTGAAGCTTTCTTT.

The V and J genes are TRBV5-1 and TRBJ1-1; possible D gene TRBD1, 5 bases. V was clipped by 5 bases and J by 2 bases, with 13 bases between them. Germline CDR1 and CDR2: SGHRS and YFSETQ. This CDR3 contains 14 residues. The CDR3 loop reads CASSKSRVNTEAFF. In nucleotides, the CDR3 is TGCGCCAGCAGTAAGTCCAGGGTTAACACTGAAGCTTTCTTT. Full variable domain (remainder filled in from reference TRBV5-1 and TRBJ1-1): KAGVTQTPRYLIKTRGQQVTLSCSPISGHRSVSWYQQTPGQGLQFLFEYFSETQRNKGNFPGRFSGRQFSNSRSEMNVSTLELGDSALYLCASSKSRVNTEAFFGQGTRLTVV.

This clonotype was seen a few times. The chain has TRBV6-1 and TRBJ1-3; the D gene is possibly TRBD1 (6 bases). Germline V CDR1 and CDR2: MNHNS, SASEGT. This CDR3 region has 13 residues. V was pared by 4 bases and J by 3 bases, with 7 bases between. CDR3 residues: CASSGQVGNTIYF. The CDR3 nucleotides are TGTGCCAGCAGTGGACAGGTTGGAAACACCATATATTTT.